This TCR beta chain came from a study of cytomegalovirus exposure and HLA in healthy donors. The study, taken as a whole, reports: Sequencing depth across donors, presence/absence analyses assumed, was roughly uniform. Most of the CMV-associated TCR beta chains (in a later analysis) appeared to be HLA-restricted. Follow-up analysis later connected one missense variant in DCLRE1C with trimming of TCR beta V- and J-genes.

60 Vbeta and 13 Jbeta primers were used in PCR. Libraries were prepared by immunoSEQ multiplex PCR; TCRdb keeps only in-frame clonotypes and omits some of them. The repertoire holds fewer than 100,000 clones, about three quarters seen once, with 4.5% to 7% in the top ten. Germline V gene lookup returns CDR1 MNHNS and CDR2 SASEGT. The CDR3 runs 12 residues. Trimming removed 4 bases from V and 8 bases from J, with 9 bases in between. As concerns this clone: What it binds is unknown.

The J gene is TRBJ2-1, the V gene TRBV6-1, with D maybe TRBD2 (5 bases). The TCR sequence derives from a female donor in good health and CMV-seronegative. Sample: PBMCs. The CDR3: CASSALLDEQFF. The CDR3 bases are TGTGCCAGCAGTGCCTTACTAGATGAGCAGTTCTTC.